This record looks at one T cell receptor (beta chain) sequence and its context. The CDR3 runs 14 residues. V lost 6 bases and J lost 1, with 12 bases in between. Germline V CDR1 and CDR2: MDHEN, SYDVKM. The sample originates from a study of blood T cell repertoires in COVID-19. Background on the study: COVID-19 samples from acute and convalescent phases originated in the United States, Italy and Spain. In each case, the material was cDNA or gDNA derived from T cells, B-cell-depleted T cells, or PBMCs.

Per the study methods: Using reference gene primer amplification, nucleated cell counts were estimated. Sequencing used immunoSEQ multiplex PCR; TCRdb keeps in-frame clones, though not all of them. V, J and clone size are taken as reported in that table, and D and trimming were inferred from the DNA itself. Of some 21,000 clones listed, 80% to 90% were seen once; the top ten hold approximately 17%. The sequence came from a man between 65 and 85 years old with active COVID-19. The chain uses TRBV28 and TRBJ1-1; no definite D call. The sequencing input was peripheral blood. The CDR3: CASSPIDKNTEAFF. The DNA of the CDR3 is TGTGCCAGCAGCCCCATTGACAAGAACACTGAAGCTTTCTTT.